These T cell receptor beta chains were read from a single sample in a study of somatic mutations in cytotoxic T cells in rheumatoid arthritis. Clones were sequenced by immunoSEQ multiplex PCR, and TCRdb holds only the in-frame ones, with some missing. The sample holds 12,000 to 15,000 clones, over 80% seen once. The sequencing sample was made of CD4+ T cells sorted from blood. All receptors derive from a man aged 70-80 years with rheumatoid arthritis. The CDR3 runs from the conserved cysteine through the conserved F or W. The order of the fields is J gene, clone size, V gene, D gene, CDR3 DNA, CDR3 protein. A D gene is named only where the DNA matches it firmly. Clone size is stated in some rows and not others, as once, few, many or a class when expanded.

TRBJ2-1 | . | TRBV7-9 | TRBD2 | TGTGCCAGCAGAGGGACTAGCGGGAGTTATACTGAGCAGTTCTTC | CASRGTSGSYTEQFF
TRBJ1-1 | once | TRBV11-1 | TRBD1 | TGTGCCAGCAGCACCGGACAGGGCTATAACACTGAAGCTTTCTTT | CASSTGQGYNTEAFF
TRBJ1-1 | . | TRBV15 | . | TGTGCCACCAGCAGAGGTTTCCCTAGGAGCACTGAAGCTTTCTTT | CATSRGFPRSTEAFF
TRBJ2-1 | . | TRBV5-1 | TRBD1 | TGCGCCAGCAGCGCCGCCCCGGGACAGGGAGGGTATGAGCAGTTCTTC | CASSAAPGQGGYEQFF
TRBJ1-6 | . | TRBV10-3 | TRBD1 | TGTGCCATCAGTGACAATGACAGGGGGTACTCACCCCTCCACTTT | CAISDNDRGYSPLHF
TRBJ1-2 | . | TRBV29-1 | TRBD1 | TGCAGCGTTGTACAGGGGAACTATGGCTACACCTTC | CSVVQGNYGYTF
TRBJ2-3 | once | TRBV7-2 | . | TGTGCCAGCAGCGCCTCTCTCGGAGGATCAGATACGCAGTATTTT | CASSASLGGSDTQYF
TRBJ1-1 | . | TRBV23-1 | . | TGCGCCAGCAGTCAAGCCGGGATTGAGGAGTACACTGAAGCTTTCTTT | CASSQAGIEEYTEAFF
TRBJ2-7 | . | TRBV5-1 | TRBD1 | TGCGCCAGCAGCCATTCCGGACAGGAATACGAGCAGTACTTC | CASSHSGQEYEQYF
TRBJ2-7 | . | TRBV21-1 | . | TGTGCCAGCAGCACTCGGGTAGCTCACGTGTTAGACGAGCAGTACTTC | CASSTRVAHVLDEQYF
TRBJ1-1 | . | TRBV2 | . | TGTGCCTGGGGCCGTCGGGCTGAAGCTTTCTTT | CAWGRRAEAFF
TRBJ1-2 | . | TRBV5-4 | . | TGTGCCAGCAGCTTGGACAGTATCTTCTATGGCTACACCTTC | CASSLDSIFYGYTF
TRBJ1-3 | medium-sized | TRBV6-6 | . | TGTGCCAGCAGTTACGCCACAGGCGAAAACACCATATATTTT | CASSYATGENTIYF
TRBJ2-5 | . | TRBV2 | . | TGTGCCAGCAGTGAACAGGGGCAAGGCGAGACCCAGTACTTC | CASSEQGQGETQYF
TRBJ2-7 | . | TRBV5-1 | . | TGCGCCAGCAGCTTGGATGGGACTGCCCCCTACGAGCAGTACTTC | CASSLDGTAPYEQYF
TRBJ2-2 | . | TRBV2 | TRBD1 | TGTGCCAGCAGAACACCCCCGGGACAGGGGGGCACCGGGGAGCTGTTTTTT | CASRTPPGQGGTGELFF
TRBJ2-7 | . | TRBV30 | . | TGTGCCTGGAGTGTACAGGGAGGGAGGGCCGAGCAGTACTTC | CAWSVQGGRAEQYF
TRBJ2-2 | . | TRBV6-4 | . | TGTGCCAGCAGTGACTCCGGGGAGGATGGGGAGCTGTTTTTT | CASSDSGEDGELFF
TRBJ2-2 | . | TRBV5-1 | . | TGCGCCAGCAGCTTGCAAACTGCGGGGACCGGGGAGCTGTTTTTT | CASSLQTAGTGELFF
TRBJ1-2 | . | TRBV13 | . | TGTGCCAGCACCCAGACAGCCAACTATGGCTACACCTTC | CASTQTANYGYTF
TRBJ1-1 | . | TRBV9 | . | TGTGCCAGCAGCGTAGAGGCTGGGGGGTCCACTGAAGCTTTCTTT | CASSVEAGGSTEAFF
TRBJ1-6 | . | TRBV10-3 | . | TGTGCCATCAGCCAAGGGGGATTTAATTCACCCCTCCACTTT | CAISQGGFNSPLHF
TRBJ2-1 | . | TRBV7-2 | TRBD2 | TGTGCCAGCACCCACTCCGGGACTAGTCAGTTCTTC | CASTHSGTSQFF
TRBJ2-5 | . | TRBV5-1 | . | TGCGCCAGCGGGGGGGGGCAGCCTCTTCAAGAGACCCAGTACTTC | CASGGGQPLQETQYF
TRBJ2-5 | . | TRBV5-1 | TRBD2 | TGCGCCAGCAGCTTGGCCGTAGGGGGACTAGACTTCCAAGAGACCCAGTACTTC | CASSLAVGGLDFQETQYF
TRBJ1-1 | . | TRBV18 | . | TGTGCCAGCTCCCGAGGTCAGGGTTCTACTGAAGCTTTCTTT | CASSRGQGSTEAFF
TRBJ1-1 | . | TRBV9 | . | TGTGCCAGCAGCCTCATGACAGGGAACACTGAAGCTTTCTTT | CASSLMTGNTEAFF
TRBJ2-3 | . | TRBV7-9 | . | TGTGCCAGCAGCTTACGAGCTTCCGCAGATACGCAGTATTTT | CASSLRASADTQYF
TRBJ2-1 | few | TRBV6-5 | TRBD1 | TGTGCCAGCAGTTACGAGACAGGGAACAATGAGCAGTTCTTC | CASSYETGNNEQFF
TRBJ2-3 | . | TRBV10-1 | . | TGCGCCAGCAGAACTACAGGGTACCCGCATTTT | CASRTTGYPHF
TRBJ2-7 | . | TRBV28 | TRBD1 | TGTGCCAGCAGTTTACCGCAGGGGGCCTACGAGCAGTACTTC | CASSLPQGAYEQYF
TRBJ2-7 | . | TRBV28 | TRBD2 | TGTGCCAGCAGACTAGCGGGAGCAACCGAGCAGTACTTC | CASRLAGATEQYF
TRBJ1-3 | . | TRBV7-9 | . | TGTGCCAGCAGCTTCCTGGGGGGGCCAGTCTCTGGAAACACCATATATTTT | CASSFLGGPVSGNTIYF
TRBJ2-4 | . | TRBV7-3 | TRBD2 | TGTGCCAGCAGCCCCTCTGGGGGGGGAAACATTCAGTACTTC | CASSPSGGGNIQYF
TRBJ2-3 | . | TRBV7-9 | . | TGTGCCACCCCAAGAGGGGGGGCGGGCACAGATACGCAGTATTTT | CATPRGGAGTDTQYF
TRBJ1-4 | . | TRBV7-9 | TRBD1 | TGTGCCAGCAGCCTTGGACAGGTTTCAACTAATGAAAAACTGTTTTTT | CASSLGQVSTNEKLFF
TRBJ2-7 | . | TRBV25-1 | TRBD1 | TGTGCCAGCAGTGCGGACCGGGACAGGGACGAGCAGTACTTC | CASSADRDRDEQYF
TRBJ2-6 | . | TRBV19 | TRBD1 | TGTGCCAGTAGTACCGGGACAGGGGTAGCTGGGGCCAACGTCCTGACTTTC | CASSTGTGVAGANVLTF
TRBJ2-7 | . | TRBV6-8 | . | TGTGCCAGCAGCCCCCCCCTGAGATTAAGCTCCTACGAGCAGTACTTC | CASSPPLRLSSYEQYF
TRBJ2-1 | . | TRBV7-9 | . | TGTGCCAGCAGCCCCCCACCTAGAATGGGCAATGAGCAGTTCTTC | CASSPPPRMGNEQFF
TRBJ1-2 | . | TRBV5-1 | TRBD1 | TGCGCCAGCAGCCCCGGGACAGGGGGAGGGAACTATGGCTACACCTTC | CASSPGTGGGNYGYTF